This T cell receptor (beta chain) was documented in a study of OX40 agonist ivuxolimab in advanced cancers. Study information: Each patient was given ivuxolimab into a vein every 2 weeks, at 0.01 to 10 mg/kg. Patients treated during dose escalation were battling hepatocellular carcinoma, melanoma, renal cell or head and neck cancer. Allowance was made for prior anti-PD-1, anti-PD-L1 or anti-CTLA-4 therapy, and approximately 41% had some.

The V gene lost 0 bases and the J gene lost 8 bases, with 8 bases spanning the gap. This CDR3 is built from 13 residues. Per germline, CDR1 SGHRS and CDR2 YFSETQ. Some clones are missing from TCRdb's copy, which holds only in-frame ones; the method was immunoSEQ multiplex PCR. The sample yields under 100,000 clones, around 90% seen once. The receptor was isolated from an adult with an advanced solid tumor such as melanoma, head and neck, liver or kidney cancer. Sequenced material: CD4+ or CD8+ T cells sorted from blood, taken in a trial of the OX40 agonist ivuxolimab. The chain joins TRBV5-1 to TRBJ1-4; TRBD1 might be the D (6 bases). The CDR3 spells CASSLEGGEKLFF. In nucleotides, the CDR3 is TGCGCCAGCAGCTTGGAGGGGGGAGAAAAACTGTTTTTT.